This TCR beta chain was profiled in a study of T-cell memory formation after mild COVID-19. 5'RACE, which relied on constant-segment primers, yielded TCR alpha and TCR beta cDNA libraries carrying sample barcodes and UMIs. In TCRdb, the 5' RACE reads were re-called with MiXCR into one record per CDR3 protein. Here the sample spans under 300,000 distinct CDR3 sequences, about a sixth being singletons. This clonotype was seen ten or more times. What it recognizes is unknown. The study, taken as a whole, reports: Among clones peaking at day 37 in the second wave, SARS-CoV-2 specificity remained unconfirmed.

Sequences were obtained from PBMCs or a T cell subset sorted from them (not recorded which). The sequence was obtained from a man aged 18 to 30 who had mild COVID-19 (a few samples of this study predate the infection). Cell type and time point are not known.

The CDR3 is CASSPGGDNEKLFF. The CDR3 nucleotides are TGTGCCAGCAGCCCCGGTGGGGATAATGAAAAACTGTTTTTT. J is TRBJ1-4 and V is TRBV4-2, with D unclear. This CDR3 is 14 amino acids long. Trimming stripped 4 bases from V and 4 bases from J, with 10 bases between. CDR1 LGHNA and CDR2 YNFKEQ come from the germline V gene.